Shown below are 30 T cell receptor beta chains from a single sample sequenced in a study of blood T cells in healthy people across ages. A sample-barcoded 5' primer and a J-beta primer mix were used in a second PCR of roughly 6 to 11 cycles. MiXCR, applied by TCRdb to the 5' RACE reads, yields one record per CDR3 protein. The sample has roughly 1,800,000 distinct CDR3 sequences; around half are singletons. The source material was blood. The receptors here all came from a woman aged 40 to 50 in good health.

This clonotype has a handful of counts. V usage is TRBV2 and J usage is TRBJ2-5; 8 bases are shared with TRBD1. After removal of 6 bases from V and 2 bases from J, the junction contained 14 bases not matched to a gene. The germline V gene encodes CDR1 SNHLY and CDR2 FYNNEI. The CDR3 contains 17 residues. The CDR3: CASRSRTGWGNQETQYF. DNA for the CDR3: TGTGCCAGCAGGAGCCGGACAGGGTGGGGAAATCAAGAGACCCAGTACTTC.

A few counts support this clonotype. V usage is TRBV5-1 and J usage is TRBJ2-7; D is unresolved. Germline lookup yields CDR1 SGHRS and CDR2 YFSETQ. The CDR3 runs to 14 residues. Trimming cost V 7 bases and J 2 bases, with 16 bases left between them. CDR3 coding DNA: TGCGCCAGCGCTTTGATAACCGGAACCTACGAGCAGTACTTC. Residues: CASALITGTYEQYF.

The CDR3 DNA is TGTGCCAGCAGTTTATCAGCCCACTCTGGAAACACCATATATTTT. Protein: CASSLSAHSGNTIYF. The rearrangement links TRBV27 to TRBJ1-3; no reliable D call. The V and J ends lost 0 bases and 0 bases respectively, with 6 bases between them. CDR1 MNHEY and CDR2 SMNVEV come from the germline V gene (reference sequence). The CDR3 loop spans 15 amino acids.

The V gene is TRBV20-1, the J gene TRBJ2-1; D is undetermined. This CDR3 contains 13 residues. CDR1 and CDR2 from the germline V gene are DFQATT and SNEGSKA (reference sequence). The V end was cut by 5 bases, the J end by 4 bases, with 12 bases between. For the CDR3, the DNA is TGCAGTGCTTTCATGACGGATTACAATGAGCAGTTCTTC. This sequence encodes CSAFMTDYNEQFF.

The chain combines TRBV5-1 with TRBJ1-4; D ambiguous. The V gene's germline CDR1 is SGHRS and CDR2 YFSETQ. The CDR3 covers 12 residues. V lost 7 bases and J lost 2, with 6 bases in between. This chain's CDR3 is CASGRTNEKLFF. CDR3 bases: TGCGCCAGCGGAAGGACTAATGAAAAACTGTTTTTT. Together with reference TRBV5-1 and TRBJ1-4, the CDR3 gives the full variable domain: KAGVTQTPRYLIKTRGQQVTLSCSPISGHRSVSWYQQTPGQGLQFLFEYFSETQRNKGNFPGRFSGRQFSNSRSEMNVSTLELGDSALYLCASGRTNEKLFFGSGTQLSVL.

The J gene is TRBJ2-5, the V gene TRBV20-1, with 9 positions matching TRBD2. CDR3 length: 13 amino acids. V dropped 5 bases and J dropped 2; count of bases not matched to a gene: 3. From germline, CDR1 is DFQATT and CDR2 SNEGSKA (reference sequence). In DNA, the CDR3 is TGCAGTGCTTCTAGCGGGGCTCAAGAGACCCAGTACTTC. Residues: CSASSGAQETQYF.

J is TRBJ1-1 and V is TRBV28; D is unclear. CDR1 MDHEN and CDR2 SYDVKM come from the germline V gene. This CDR3 has 11 residues. CDR3 nucleotide sequence: TGTGCTATCAGAAGCCCCACTGAAGCTTTCTTT. Protein: CAIRSPTEAFF. Using reference TRBV28 and TRBJ1-1 for the parts outside the CDR3, the full variable domain is DVKVTQSSRYLVKRTGEKVFLECVQDMDHENMFWYRQDPGLGLRLIYFSYDVKMKEKGDIPEGYSVSREKKERFSLILESASTNQTSMYLCAIRSPTEAFFGQGTRLTVV.

With respect to this clonotype: At one boundary the junction diverges from the germline segment, which might be a read error. The chain carries TRBV5-5 and TRBJ2-5; D gene uncertain. Looked up from germline, CDR1 is SGHKS and CDR2 is YYEKEE (reference sequence). The CDR3 runs 13 residues. The CDR3 DNA sequence: TGTGCCAGCAGCCCAGGTACCTTGGAGATCCAGTACTTC. The encoded protein is CASSPGTLEIQYF.

The rearrangement uses TRBV3-1 and TRBJ2-1; the D is unclear. The CDR3 runs to 16 residues. V was cut by 4 bases and J by 0 bases, with 13 bases left in between. In germline, CDR1 is LGHDT, CDR2 YNNKEL (reference sequence). The CDR3 spells CASSPWAESSYNEQFF. In nucleotides, the CDR3 is TGTGCCAGCAGCCCCTGGGCGGAAAGCTCCTACAATGAGCAGTTCTTC.

The chain combines TRBV6-2 or TRBV6-3 with TRBJ2-5, with D perhaps TRBD2 (5 bases). The CDR3 covers 15 residues. Germline values: CDR1 MNHEY, CDR2 SVGEGT. The V and J ends lost 0 bases and 11 bases respectively, with 19 bases between them. CDR3 amino acids: CASSYSRADLSEQYF. The CDR3 DNA is TGTGCCAGCAGTTACTCGAGGGCGGACCTTTCGGAGCAGTACTTC.

This rearrangement joins TRBV20-1 to TRBJ2-4, with 10 bases identical to TRBD1. The J call could be wrong; TRBJ2-7 is a better fit for the DNA end. The CDR3 has 12 residues. Germline V gene data show CDR1 as DFQATT and CDR2 as SNEGSKA (reference sequence). The CDR3 bases are TGCAGTGCTCCGGGACAGGGGTTCGAGCAGTACTTC. It codes for CSAPGQGFEQYF.

The chain has TRBV27 and TRBJ2-1; 8 bases are a match to TRBD1. Per germline, CDR1 MNHEY and CDR2 SMNVEV (reference sequence). This CDR3 contains 16 residues. The trim removed 0 bases at V and 4 bases at J, leaving 5 bases unmatched. CDR3 bases: TGTGCCAGCAGTTTATCGTGGCAGGGGGCTTACAATGAGCAGTTCTTC. It encodes CASSLSWQGAYNEQFF.

The genes are TRBV4-2 and TRBJ1-2, with 7 bases identical to TRBD1. Germline CDR1 is LGHNA and CDR2 is YNFKEQ. There are 15 residues in the CDR3. The V gene end was trimmed by 3 bases and the J gene end by 7 bases; junction bases not matched to a gene: 11. CDR3 amino acids: CASSQARQGDRGYTF. The DNA of the CDR3 is TGTGCCAGCAGCCAGGCCCGTCAGGGGGATCGTGGCTACACCTTC.

This CDR3 reads CASSKQVGQGGEQYF. In nucleotides, the CDR3 is TGTGCCAGCAGCAAACAAGTAGGACAGGGTGGCGAGCAGTACTTC. V is TRBV11-1 and J is TRBJ2-5; 8 nucleotides line up with TRBD1. TRBJ2-7 matches the DNA end more closely, so the J call is doubtful. This CDR3 comprises 15 residues. Germline CDR1 SGHAT, CDR2 FQDESV (reference sequence).

This clonotype showed up just a few times. V is TRBV18 and J is TRBJ2-7; the D gene is possibly TRBD2 (6 bases). This CDR3 spans 13 amino acids. The ends were cut back, 6 bases at V and 5 bases at J, with 14 bases in the middle. CDR1 KGHSH and CDR2 LQKENI come from the germline V gene. The CDR3, as DNA: TGTGCCAGCTCCACGGACCGGGAGAACGAGCAGTACTTC. Amino acids: CASSTDRENEQYF.

The CDR3 nucleotides read TGCAGCGTTGATTGGGTTGGCACTGAAGCTTTCTTT. Translation gives CSVDWVGTEAFF. The rearrangement links TRBV29-1 to TRBJ1-1, with D uncertain. The germline V gene has CDR1 SQVTM and CDR2 ANQGSEA. This CDR3 spans 12 amino acids. The V end lost 3 bases, the J end lost 4 bases, and 9 bases lay between the germline ends.

This clonotype has more than one count but fewer than ten. The chain combines TRBV27 with TRBJ1-4; the D gene is possibly TRBD1 (5 bases). Germline V gene lookup returns CDR1 MNHEY and CDR2 SMNVEV (reference sequence). V shed 4 bases and J shed 2 bases, with 5 bases lying between them. CDR3 length: 13 amino acids. CDR3 sequence: CASSWGTNEKLFF. The CDR3, as DNA: TGTGCCAGCAGTTGGGGGACTAATGAAAAACTGTTTTTT.

The chain uses TRBV9 and TRBJ1-2, with D possibly TRBD1 on 5 matching bases. CDR3 length: 12 residues. V was cut by 7 bases and J by 8 bases, with 15 bases left in between. Germline V gene data show CDR1 as SGDLS and CDR2 as YYNGEE. The CDR3 reads CASLSRDGGYTF. CDR3 in DNA: TGTGCCAGCCTCTCGCGGGACGGGGGCTACACCTTC.

The CDR3 is CASSLTEGLETQYF. The CDR3 DNA is TGTGCCAGCAGCTTGACAGAGGGGTTGGAGACCCAGTACTTC. The chain has TRBV9 and TRBJ2-5, with D perhaps TRBD1 or TRBD2 (5 bases each). The CDR3 length is 14 residues. CDR1 SGDLS and CDR2 YYNGEE come from the germline V gene. The V gene lost 4 bases and the J gene lost 5 bases, with 15 bases spanning the gap.

The chain is built from TRBV6-6 and TRBJ2-7; perhaps TRBD1 as D (5 bases). Trimming took off 8 bases at V and 3 bases at J, with 11 bases between the two ends. The CDR3 has 12 residues. CDR1 is MNHNY and CDR2 is SVGAGI in the germline V gene (reference sequence). Written as DNA, the CDR3 is TGTGCCAGCGGCTCAACAGGCTACGAGCAGTACTTC. Protein sequence: CASGSTGYEQYF.

The chain links TRBV7-2 to TRBJ2-1, with D possibly matching TRBD1 (6 bases). Germline V gene data show CDR1 as SGHTA and CDR2 as FQGNSA. V gave up 4 bases and J gave up 13 bases, with 26 bases separating them. This CDR3 is built from 16 residues. CDR3 DNA: TGTGCCAGCAGCTCCAAGGGGACACTTAACGGGGAGACCCAGTTCTTC. It is translated as CASSSKGTLNGETQFF.

This chain connects TRBV15 to TRBJ2-5, with 8 bases fitting TRBD1. The CDR3 is made up of 13 amino acids. Germline V gene data show CDR1 as LNHNV and CDR2 as YYDKDF (reference sequence). Losses at the gene ends were 3 bases for V and 4 bases for J; bases not matched to a gene: 1. CDR3 sequence reads: CATSRTGVETQYF. CDR3 in DNA: TGTGCCACCAGCAGGACAGGGGTAGAGACCCAGTACTTC. The variable domain in full, with the rest retrieved from reference TRBV15 and TRBJ2-5, is DAMVIQNPRYQVTQFGKPVTLSCSQTLNHNVMYWYQQKSSQAPKLLFHYYDKDFNNEADTPDNFQSRRPNTSFCFLDIRSPGLGDTAMYLCATSRTGVETQYFGPGTRLLVL.

The chain is built from TRBV9 and TRBJ2-3, with TRBD1 identical over 7 bases. This CDR3 contains 15 residues. With 3 bases clipped from V and 4 bases from J, the junction kept 8 bases outside the gene matches. Germline V lookup: CDR1 SGDLS, CDR2 YYNGEE. CDR3 region: CASSGLGQFPDTQYF. DNA for the CDR3: TGTGCCAGCAGCGGGTTGGGACAGTTCCCAGATACGCAGTATTTT.

This clonotype was recorded a few times. V gene TRBV12-3 or TRBV12-4 combines with J gene TRBJ1-2; maybe TRBD1 (5 bases). V was pared by 1 base and J by 6 bases, with 9 bases between. The CDR3 loop spans 13 amino acids. In DNA form, the CDR3 reads TGTGCCAGCAGTTTAGGACAGCTGGATGGCTACACCTTC. It specifies CASSLGQLDGYTF.

The chain uses TRBV10-3 and TRBJ2-3, with 7 bases identical to TRBD1. Germline values: CDR1 ENHRY, CDR2 SYGVKD. Trimming at V came to 2 bases and at J to 0 bases, leaving 5 bases not matched to a gene. This CDR3 has 16 residues. The CDR3 DNA follows: TGTGCCATCAGTGAGACTACACAGGGGAGCACAGATACGCAGTATTTT. Translation gives CAISETTQGSTDTQYF.

DNA for the CDR3: TGTGCCAGCAGCTTCACCGGGACGGGCACCGGGGAGCTGTTTTTT. This gives the protein CASSFTGTGTGELFF. J is TRBJ2-2 and V is TRBV7-2; D possibly uses TRBD1 or TRBD2 (5 bases each). Germline-derived CDR1 and CDR2 are SGHTA and FQGNSA. There are 15 residues in the CDR3. Trimming shortened V by 3 bases and J by 4 bases, and 12 bases separated the two germline ends. The whole variable domain, filled in from reference TRBV7-2 and TRBJ2-2, reads GAGVSQSPSNKVTEKGKDVELRCDPISGHTALYWYRQSLGQGLEFLIYFQGNSAPDKSGLPSDRFSAERTGGSVSTLTIQRTQQEDSAVYLCASSFTGTGTGELFFGEGSRLTVL.

The rearrangement links TRBV4-1 to TRBJ2-6; tentatively, D is TRBD1 or TRBD2 (5 bases each). The germline V gene encodes CDR1 MGHRA and CDR2 YSYEKL. The CDR3 is 17 amino acids. V lost 8 bases and J 0 bases, leaving 17 bases between the germline ends. CDR3 coding DNA: TGCGCCAGCGGCTTCCCGGGACCCAGCTCTGGGGCCAACGTCCTGACTTTC. As protein: CASGFPGPSSGANVLTF.

This chain joins TRBV9 and TRBJ2-1, with D possibly TRBD1 on 5 matching bases. The CDR3 loop spans 16 amino acids. Trimming took 4 bases from V and 2 from J, leaving 16 bases between them. Germline CDR1 is SGDLS and CDR2 is YYNGEE. Here the CDR3 reads CASSPTDISTYNEQFF. CDR3 bases: TGTGCCAGCAGCCCAACGGACATTTCAACCTACAATGAGCAGTTCTTC.

This clonotype was seen more than once but under ten times. The chain employs TRBV20-1 and TRBJ1-4; 7 positions agree with TRBD1. Germline V CDR1 and CDR2: DFQATT, SNEGSKA (reference sequence). The CDR3 is made up of 15 amino acids. V was clipped by 3 bases and J by 2 bases; unmatched bases: 6. DNA for the CDR3: TGCAGTGCTAGTACTCTGGGACAGACTAATGAAAAACTGTTTTTT. This translates into CSASTLGQTNEKLFF.

The J gene is TRBJ2-1, the V gene TRBV24-1, with D perhaps matching TRBD1 (6 bases). CDR1 is KGHDR and CDR2 is SFDVKD in the germline V gene. The CDR3 spans 15 residues. V lost 2 bases and J lost 8, with 15 bases in between. This CDR3 reads CATSDSQGRLDEQFF. The CDR3 coding sequence is TGTGCCACCAGTGATTCACAGGGAAGGCTCGATGAGCAGTTCTTC.